A selection of T cell receptor beta chains follows, all from one sample in a study of blood T cell repertoires in COVID-19. Profiled with immunoSEQ multiplex PCR; TCRdb holds only in-frame clones, not every one. Of approximately 240,000 clones in the sample, roughly 82% were seen once. Sequencing was performed on peripheral blood. These receptors all come from an elderly woman with active or convalescent COVID-19. Both conserved end residues are part of each CDR3. The order of the fields is J gene, clone size, D gene, V gene, CDR3 protein, CDR3 DNA. The D gene is left open where the match is weak. Some rows have no size entry. The others give once, few or many, or a class for an expanded clone.

>TRBJ1-2|few|TRBD1|TRBV7-2
CASSWTGRDGYTF
TGTGCCAGCAGCTGGACAGGGAGGGATGGCTACACCTTC
>TRBJ2-1|.|TRBD2|TRBV5-1
CASSVGTSGGNEQFF
TGCGCCAGCAGCGTCGGGACTAGCGGGGGGAATGAGCAGTTCTTC
>TRBJ1-3|.|.|TRBV11-2
CASSLDPRNTIYF
TGTGCCAGCAGCTTAGACCCCAGAAACACCATATATTTT
>TRBJ1-5|.|.|TRBV2
CASSETEINQPQHF
TGTGCCAGCAGTGAAACTGAAATCAATCAGCCCCAGCATTTT
>TRBJ1-1|once|.|TRBV6-6
CASSFWGAGGTEAFF
TGTGCCAGCAGTTTCTGGGGCGCGGGGGGCACTGAAGCTTTCTTT
>TRBJ2-3|.|.|TRBV28
CLAGATPTTDTQYF
TGCCTCGCGGGGGCGACTCCGACCACAGATACGCAGTATTTT
>TRBJ1-4|once|.|TRBV6-5
CASRGGGREKLFF
TGTGCCAGCAGGGGAGGTGGTCGGGAAAAACTGTTTTTT
>TRBJ2-5|.|TRBD2|TRBV5-1
CASSLTSGSGLETQYF
TGCGCCAGCAGTTTAACTAGCGGGAGTGGTTTGGAGACCCAGTACTTC
>TRBJ1-5|few|TRBD1|TRBV27
CASSGQGAQPQHF
TGTGCCAGCAGTGGACAGGGGGCCCAGCCCCAGCATTTT
>TRBJ1-6|.|TRBD1|TRBV30
CAWSYRQGSSYNSPLHF
TGTGCCTGGAGCTACAGACAGGGGAGCTCCTATAATTCACCCCTCCACTTT
>TRBJ2-3|.|TRBD2|TRBV5-4
CASSLTSGGHTDTQYF
TGTGCCAGCAGCCTTACTAGCGGGGGCCACACAGATACGCAGTATTTT
>TRBJ1-2|.|TRBD1|TRBV5-4
CASSRTGVGGYTF
TGTGCCAGCAGCCGGACAGGGGTTGGTGGCTACACCTTC
>TRBJ2-1|.|.|TRBV18
CASSPYRDKSSYNEQFF
TGTGCCAGCTCACCATACCGGGACAAGAGCTCCTACAATGAGCAGTTCTTC
>TRBJ2-2|.|TRBD2|TRBV6-6
CASGNGEGTGELFF
TGTGCCAGCGGTAACGGGGAGGGCACCGGGGAGCTGTTTTTT
>TRBJ1-3|.|.|TRBV7-9
CASSLDGLTGNTIYF
TGTGCCAGCAGCTTAGACGGGTTAACTGGAAACACCATATATTTT
>TRBJ1-1|.|.|TRBV29-1
CSVRSYRDTEAFF
TGCAGCGTTAGGTCCTACAGGGACACTGAAGCTTTCTTT
>TRBJ2-3|.|TRBD2|TRBV28
CASSLTRTSGPRTDTQYF
TGTGCCAGCAGTTTAACCCGAACTAGCGGGCCTCGCACAGATACGCAGTATTTT
>TRBJ2-1|.|TRBD1|TRBV5-6
CASSGMGQGSYNEQFF
TGTGCCAGCAGCGGGATGGGACAGGGCTCCTACAATGAGCAGTTCTTC
>TRBJ2-5|.|.|TRBV5-4
CASSLNLAQETQYF
TGTGCCAGCAGCTTGAATTTGGCCCAAGAGACCCAGTACTTC
>TRBJ2-2|.|TRBD1|TRBV24-1
CATASGTGSANTGELFF
TGTGCCACAGCTTCCGGGACAGGGAGCGCGAACACCGGGGAGCTGTTTTTT
>TRBJ1-5|.|.|TRBV10-2
CASSVGGGGQPQHF
TGCGCCAGCAGTGTGGGAGGGGGTGGTCAGCCCCAGCATTTT
>TRBJ1-6|.|TRBD1|TRBV27
CASSWPGQRTPLHF
TGTGCCAGCAGTTGGCCGGGACAGAGGACACCCCTCCACTTT
>TRBJ2-1|few|TRBD2|TRBV5-1
CASSSGTSGYNEQFF
TGCGCCAGCAGCTCTGGGACTAGCGGGTACAATGAGCAGTTCTTC
>TRBJ1-2|.|TRBD1|TRBV27
CASRTGTGGGGYTF
TGTGCCAGCAGGACCGGGACAGGAGGGGGTGGCTACACCTTC
>TRBJ2-4|.|TRBD1|TRBV6-5
CASSRPGQIYF
TGTGCCAGCAGTCGCCCGGGACAGATATACTTC
>TRBJ1-2|.|TRBD1|TRBV6-5
CASSPRQGQTNGYTF
TGTGCCAGCAGTCCCCGACAGGGTCAGACTAATGGCTACACCTTC
>TRBJ1-3|.|.|TRBV18
CASSPQQGRSSGNTIYF
TGTGCCAGCTCACCGCAACAGGGTAGAAGTTCTGGAAACACCATATATTTT
>TRBJ2-6|.|.|TRBV18
CASSLVRDITGANVLTF
TGTGCCAGCTCACTGGTACGGGACATTACCGGGGCCAACGTCCTGACTTTC
>TRBJ2-6|.|.|TRBV28
CASSLWVSFPSGANVLTF
TGTGCCAGCAGTTTATGGGTCAGTTTCCCCTCTGGGGCCAACGTCCTGACTTTC